This TCR beta chain was sequenced for a study of vaccination and CD4 T cells after COVID-19. Whole-study context: As control conditions, cultures were given either a CEFX pool serving as positive control, an HIV-1 Nef pool, or no peptide at all.

The CDR3 has 13 residues. Germline V lookup: CDR1 SQVTM, CDR2 ANQGSEA. Trimming pared 4 bases from V and 0 bases from J, leaving 7 bases between. Sequence data for DNA of cultured CD4+ T cells were generated by the Oncomine TCR Beta short-read assay. TCRdb re-called the PCR reads with MiXCR, one entry per CDR3 protein. Here the sample spans roughly 11,000 distinct CDR3 sequences, less than 75% being singletons. The treatment is: roughly ten-day PBMC culture with coronavirus spike peptide pools or control peptides (ViraFEST assay). About 2 million PBMCs went into each well for culture with approximately 9.8 IU/ml IL-2 and around 10 ug/ml peptide pools. Regarding this clonotype: Its antigen is unknown.

General observations from the study: Median counts of SARS-CoV-2-reactive clonotypes increased from roughly 21 to 40; this difference was not significant.

The input for sequencing was CD4+ T cells from blood, cultured in vitro, taken before SARS-CoV-2 vaccination. The clonotype originates from a human donor who had recovered from COVID-19. The chain carries TRBV29-1 and TRBJ2-4; no clear D gene. The CDR3 sequence: CSVGTLAKNIQYF. CDR3 nucleotide sequence: TGCAGCGTTGGTACGCTAGCCAAAAACATTCAGTACTTC.